These T cell receptor beta chains were read from a single sample in a study of T cell repertoires in cytomegalovirus infection. TCRdb recomputed calls from the reads with MiXCR, one row per CDR3 protein. Of 150,000 to 190,000 distinct CDR3 sequences in the sample, roughly a quarter are singletons; the top ten hold around 9.9%. The material sequenced was PBMCs. Source of these receptors: a human donor in good health (CMV status not recorded). Some clones in this sample may be carry-over from other donors' samples. The CDR3 runs from the conserved cysteine through the conserved F or W. D genes are given only for firm matches. Size values are once, few and many counts, or a class for expanded clones, and some rows have none.

CDR3aa: CASSDTLGGTGELFF; CDR3nt: TGTGCCAGCAGTGATACCTTAGGGGGCACCGGGGAGCTGTTTTTT; d_gene: .; v_gene: TRBV2; j_gene: TRBJ2-2; abundance: few
CDR3aa: CASNRDSANTWELFF; CDR3nt: TGTGCCAGCAACCGGGACAGCGCGAACACCTGGGAGCTGTTTTTT; d_gene: TRBD1; v_gene: TRBV7-2; j_gene: TRBJ2-2; abundance: once
CDR3aa: CATRVSYPYNEQFF; CDR3nt: TGTGCCACCCGCGTGTCCTACCCCTACAATGAGCAGTTCTTC; d_gene: .; v_gene: TRBV27; j_gene: TRBJ2-1; abundance: few
CDR3aa: CASSTQTTGETQYF; CDR3nt: TGTGCCAGCTCGACTCAGACAACGGGAGAGACCCAGTACTTC; d_gene: .; v_gene: TRBV18; j_gene: TRBJ2-5; abundance: .
CDR3aa: CASSQGISSYEQYF; CDR3nt: TGTGCCAGCAGCCAAGGCATCTCCTCCTACGAGCAGTACTTC; d_gene: .; v_gene: TRBV14; j_gene: TRBJ2-7; abundance: few
CDR3aa: CASSLAVWERGGRDTQYF; CDR3nt: TGTGCCAGCAGCTTAGCGGTTTGGGAGCGGGGGGGCCGAGATACGCAGTATTTT; d_gene: TRBD2; v_gene: TRBV7-2; j_gene: TRBJ2-3; abundance: many
CDR3aa: CASSLTHYRGGYGYTF; CDR3nt: TGTGCCAGCAGTCTAACCCACTACAGGGGCGGCTATGGCTACACCTTC; d_gene: TRBD1; v_gene: TRBV28; j_gene: TRBJ1-2; abundance: .
CDR3aa: CSASVSVSSYEQYF; CDR3nt: TGCAGTGCTAGTGTTAGCGTGAGCTCCTACGAGCAGTACTTC; d_gene: .; v_gene: TRBV20-1; j_gene: TRBJ2-7; abundance: .
CDR3aa: CSVAERRNYEQYF; CDR3nt: TGCAGCGTCGCGGAGAGGAGGAACTACGAGCAGTACTTC; d_gene: .; v_gene: TRBV29-1; j_gene: TRBJ2-7; abundance: .
CDR3aa: CASSLFENTEAFF; CDR3nt: TGTGCTAGCAGCTTATTCGAGAACACTGAAGCTTTCTTT; d_gene: .; v_gene: TRBV7-6; j_gene: TRBJ1-1; abundance: few
CDR3aa: CASSLKRTGLDEQYF; CDR3nt: TGTGCCAGCAGCCTGAAGAGGACAGGGCTCGACGAGCAGTACTTC; d_gene: TRBD1; v_gene: TRBV7-9; j_gene: TRBJ2-7; abundance: many
CDR3aa: CASSLVIRDTFSGANVLTF; CDR3nt: TGTGCCAGCAGCTTAGTAATTCGGGACACCTTCTCTGGGGCCAACGTCCTGACTTTC; d_gene: .; v_gene: TRBV7-8; j_gene: TRBJ2-6; abundance: few
CDR3aa: CSVERQGGVYGYTF; CDR3nt: TGCAGCGTTGAGCGACAGGGCGGGGTCTATGGCTACACCTTC; d_gene: TRBD1; v_gene: TRBV29-1; j_gene: TRBJ1-2; abundance: few
CDR3aa: CASSEARDRLAKNIQYF; CDR3nt: TGTGCCAGCAGTGAAGCCAGGGACAGACTAGCCAAAAACATTCAGTACTTC; d_gene: TRBD1; v_gene: TRBV2; j_gene: TRBJ2-4; abundance: few
CDR3aa: CSVTDGNTEAFF; CDR3nt: TGCAGCGTTACTGACGGGAACACTGAAGCTTTCTTT; d_gene: .; v_gene: TRBV29-1; j_gene: TRBJ1-1; abundance: few
CDR3aa: CASALGAGQETQYF; CDR3nt: TGTGCCAGCGCCTTGGGTGCAGGACAAGAGACCCAGTACTTC; d_gene: .; v_gene: TRBV27; j_gene: TRBJ2-5; abundance: few
CDR3aa: CSAETGTRTLAKNIQYF; CDR3nt: TGCAGTGCTGAGACGGGGACCCGTACTCTAGCCAAAAACATTCAGTACTTC; d_gene: .; v_gene: TRBV20-1; j_gene: TRBJ2-4; abundance: .
CDR3aa: CASSIPTSVQETQYF; CDR3nt: TGTGCCAGCAGTATCCCGACTAGCGTCCAAGAGACCCAGTACTTC; d_gene: TRBD2; v_gene: TRBV28; j_gene: TRBJ2-5; abundance: .
CDR3aa: CASISSGGEQYF; CDR3nt: TGTGCCAGCATCTCGTCAGGGGGAGAGCAGTACTTC; d_gene: TRBD1; v_gene: TRBV28; j_gene: TRBJ2-7; abundance: few
CDR3aa: CASSPRDFTDTQYF; CDR3nt: TGTGCCAGCAGTCCCCGGGACTTCACAGATACGCAGTATTTT; d_gene: .; v_gene: TRBV28; j_gene: TRBJ2-3; abundance: .
CDR3aa: CASTLLGRNTGELVF; CDR3nt: TGTGCCAGCACCCTTTTGGGCAGGAACACCGGGGAGCTGGTTTTT; d_gene: .; v_gene: TRBV28; j_gene: TRBJ2-2; abundance: once
CDR3aa: CASSLNRDNSPLHF; CDR3nt: TGCGCCAGCAGCTTGAACAGGGATAATTCACCCCTCCACTTT; d_gene: .; v_gene: TRBV5-1; j_gene: TRBJ1-6; abundance: .
CDR3aa: CASSIDQDIDNEQFF; CDR3nt: TGTGCCAGTAGTATAGATCAGGACATAGACAATGAGCAGTTCTTC; d_gene: .; v_gene: TRBV19; j_gene: TRBJ2-1; abundance: few
CDR3aa: CASSLARVAGNYEQYF; CDR3nt: TGTGCCAGCAGCTTAGCTCGGGTAGCGGGGAACTACGAGCAGTACTTC; d_gene: TRBD2; v_gene: TRBV7-2; j_gene: TRBJ2-7; abundance: many
CDR3aa: CASSLAPGLAGGNTGELFF; CDR3nt: TGTGCCAGCAGCTTAGCCCCGGGACTAGCGGGGGGGAACACCGGGGAGCTGTTTTTT; d_gene: TRBD2; v_gene: TRBV7-6; j_gene: TRBJ2-2; abundance: .
CDR3aa: CASSLERETEAFF; CDR3nt: TGTGCCAGCAGCTTAGAACGCGAGACTGAAGCTTTCTTT; d_gene: .; v_gene: TRBV7-9; j_gene: TRBJ1-1; abundance: few
CDR3aa: CASRPGQGSYEQYF; CDR3nt: TGTGCCAGCAGGCCAGGACAGGGGTCCTACGAGCAGTACTTC; d_gene: TRBD1; v_gene: TRBV28; j_gene: TRBJ2-7; abundance: .